The T cell receptor beta chain under discussion was sequenced for a study of cytomegalovirus exposure and HLA in healthy donors. General observations from the study: A cluster of highly shared sequence variants was likely a sequencing artifact. Most sequenced TCRs were rare (though some public TCRs occurred in many donors).

13 Jbeta primers and 60 Vbeta primers were used for the PCR. Only in-frame clones appear in the TCRdb table, and some are missing; sequencing was by immunoSEQ multiplex PCR. The sample lists approximately 110,000 clones, around three quarters occurring once. A word on this clone: Its antigen remains unknown.

This CDR3 contains 17 residues. From germline, CDR1 is SGHDN and CDR2 FVKESK. V dropped 0 bases and J dropped 7 bases, with 21 bases sitting between them. This TCR came from a human donor in good health. This sequence joins TRBV14 and TRBJ1-2, with D possibly TRBD1 on 5 matching bases. Sample: PBMCs. The CDR3 sequence: CASSQDGQGWSIFGYTF. As DNA, the CDR3 is TGTGCCAGCAGCCAAGATGGTCAGGGCTGGTCAATTTTTGGCTACACCTTC. The whole variable domain, filled in from reference TRBV14 and TRBJ1-2, reads EAGVTQFPSHSVIEKGQTVTLRCDPISGHDNLYWYRRVMGKEIKFLLHFVKESKQDESGMPNNRFLAERTGGTYSTLKVQPAELEDSGVYFCASSQDGQGWSIFGYTFGSGTRLTVV.